This is a list of T cell receptor beta chains from one sample in a study of vaccination and CD4 T cells after COVID-19. Antigen specificity for these receptors is unknown. MiXCR, applied by TCRdb to the PCR reads, yields one record per CDR3 protein. Seen here are about 9,300 distinct CDR3 sequences, 30% to 35% observed once, and the top ten hold 15% to 25%. Input material: CD4+ T cells from blood, cultured in vitro. These receptors all come from a human donor in good health. Each CDR3 is given with its conserved first and last residue.

j_gene: TRBJ1-3
v_gene: TRBV11-1
CDR3aa: CASSSGEPGNTIYF

j_gene: TRBJ2-2
v_gene: TRBV4-3
CDR3aa: CASSQGLGLTNTGELFF

j_gene: TRBJ1-6
v_gene: TRBV6-1
CDR3aa: CASSHNSPLHF

j_gene: TRBJ2-5
v_gene: TRBV7-9
CDR3aa: CASSSQGYQETQYF

j_gene: TRBJ2-3
v_gene: TRBV20-1
CDR3aa: CSARSTGTDTQYF

j_gene: TRBJ2-2
v_gene: TRBV28
CDR3aa: CASSLVELANTGELFF

j_gene: TRBJ2-7
v_gene: TRBV2
CDR3aa: CASGGGVGNEQYF

j_gene: TRBJ2-5
v_gene: TRBV5-8
CDR3aa: CASSPDFLSRDQETQYF

j_gene: TRBJ1-2
v_gene: TRBV5-4
CDR3aa: CASSLGPGQGKAF

j_gene: TRBJ1-1
v_gene: TRBV27
CDR3aa: CASRTYRVMNTEAFF

j_gene: TRBJ2-2
v_gene: TRBV25-1
CDR3aa: CASSPGVVGGELFF

j_gene: TRBJ2-1
v_gene: TRBV24-1
CDR3aa: CATSDRSGEQFF

j_gene: TRBJ1-3
v_gene: TRBV7-2
CDR3aa: CATGTGPTNTIYF

j_gene: TRBJ2-2
v_gene: TRBV6-1
CDR3aa: CASSPGTGVVTGELFF

j_gene: TRBJ1-3
v_gene: TRBV5-1
CDR3aa: CASSLAGDGNTIYF

j_gene: TRBJ1-5
v_gene: TRBV20-1
CDR3aa: CSAVGQALNQPQHF

j_gene: TRBJ1-5
v_gene: TRBV7-2
CDR3aa: CASSPFSNQPQHF

j_gene: TRBJ2-1
v_gene: TRBV24-1
CDR3aa: CATSDPRDNEQFF

j_gene: TRBJ1-5
v_gene: TRBV7-8
CDR3aa: CASSGLGESNQPQHF

j_gene: TRBJ2-7
v_gene: TRBV20-1
CDR3aa: CSARDDRVYYEQYF

j_gene: TRBJ2-3
v_gene: TRBV7-3
CDR3aa: CASSPGQGDTQYF

j_gene: TRBJ1-5
v_gene: TRBV5-8
CDR3aa: CASSAGTGHQPQHF

j_gene: TRBJ1-1
v_gene: TRBV11-3
CDR3aa: CASSLVGGVEAFF

j_gene: TRBJ1-5
v_gene: TRBV28
CDR3aa: CASSQGPNQPQHF

j_gene: TRBJ1-3
v_gene: TRBV6-5
CDR3aa: CASSYPRGSGNTIYF

j_gene: TRBJ1-1
v_gene: TRBV7-3
CDR3aa: CASSLGHNTEAFF

j_gene: TRBJ1-2
v_gene: TRBV6-5
CDR3aa: CASSYSLTGGLLNYGYTF

j_gene: TRBJ2-1
v_gene: TRBV21-1
CDR3aa: CASSRTSGRGNEQFF

j_gene: TRBJ2-1
v_gene: TRBV5-1
CDR3aa: CASSWTSGRAGYNEQFF

j_gene: TRBJ2-5
v_gene: TRBV19
CDR3aa: CASSPLVGRETQYF

j_gene: TRBJ1-2
v_gene: TRBV5-4
CDR3aa: CASRPGTVTNYGYTF

j_gene: TRBJ1-1
v_gene: TRBV12-3/TRBV12-4
CDR3aa: CASSPDWGDEAFF

j_gene: TRBJ1-2
v_gene: TRBV9
CDR3aa: CASTQTAGGQVYGYTF

j_gene: TRBJ2-7
v_gene: TRBV6-2/TRBV6-3
CDR3aa: CASSYLRGSSYEQYF

j_gene: TRBJ2-1
v_gene: TRBV6-2/TRBV6-3
CDR3aa: CASSSLGGLAGGSYNEQFF

j_gene: TRBJ2-2
v_gene: TRBV10-3
CDR3aa: CAISENTGELFF

j_gene: TRBJ2-7
v_gene: TRBV28
CDR3aa: CASSSYDSRSYEQYF

j_gene: TRBJ1-5
v_gene: TRBV7-8
CDR3aa: CASSPLTGNNQPQHF

j_gene: TRBJ1-1
v_gene: TRBV7-2
CDR3aa: CASSLISGGEAFF

j_gene: TRBJ1-1
v_gene: TRBV2
CDR3aa: CASSSNPQGEAFF